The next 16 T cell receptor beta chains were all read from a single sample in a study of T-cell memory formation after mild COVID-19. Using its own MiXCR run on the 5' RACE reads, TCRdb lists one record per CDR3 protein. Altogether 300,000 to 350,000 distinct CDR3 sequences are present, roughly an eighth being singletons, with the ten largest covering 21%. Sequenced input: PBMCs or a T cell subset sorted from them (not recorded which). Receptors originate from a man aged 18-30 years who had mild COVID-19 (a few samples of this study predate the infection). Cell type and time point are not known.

The CDR3 reads CASSPRDGPAYEQYF. For the CDR3, the DNA is TGCGCCAGCAGCCCACGGGACGGACCGGCCTACGAGCAGTACTTC. This chain uses TRBV5-1 with TRBJ2-7; D assignment may be TRBD1 or TRBD2 (5 bases each). CDR1 and CDR2 from the germline V gene are SGHRS and YFSETQ. The CDR3 length is 15 residues. V shed 4 bases and J shed 2 bases, with 16 bases lying between them.

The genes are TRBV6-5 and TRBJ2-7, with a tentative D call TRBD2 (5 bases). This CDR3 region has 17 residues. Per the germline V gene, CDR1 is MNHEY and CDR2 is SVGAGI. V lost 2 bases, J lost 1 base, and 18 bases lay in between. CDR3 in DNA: TGTGCCAGCAGTTACCCCACAGAGGGATCCCTATCCTACGAGCAGTACGTC. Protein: CASSYPTEGSLSYEQYV.

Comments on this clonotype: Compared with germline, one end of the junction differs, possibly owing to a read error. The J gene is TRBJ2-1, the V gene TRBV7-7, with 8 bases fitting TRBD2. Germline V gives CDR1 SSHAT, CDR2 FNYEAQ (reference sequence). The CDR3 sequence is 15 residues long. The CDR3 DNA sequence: TGTGCTAGCAGCCCCGCCGGGACTAGCTACAATGAGCAGTTCTTC. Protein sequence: CASSPAGTSYNEQFF. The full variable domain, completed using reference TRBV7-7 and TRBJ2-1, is GAGVSQSPRYKVTKRGQDVTLRCDPISSHATLYWYQQALGQGPEFLTYFNYEAQPDKSGLPSDRFSAERPEGSISTLTIQRTEQRDSAMYRCASSPAGTSYNEQFFGPGTRLTVL.

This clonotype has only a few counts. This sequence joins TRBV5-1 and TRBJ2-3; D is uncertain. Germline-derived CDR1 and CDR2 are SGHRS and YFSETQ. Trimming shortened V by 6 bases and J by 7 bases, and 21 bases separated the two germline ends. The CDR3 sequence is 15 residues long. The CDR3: CASTDLSSGPHTQYF. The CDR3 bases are TGCGCCAGCACAGACTTGTCTTCAGGTCCCCATACGCAGTATTTT.

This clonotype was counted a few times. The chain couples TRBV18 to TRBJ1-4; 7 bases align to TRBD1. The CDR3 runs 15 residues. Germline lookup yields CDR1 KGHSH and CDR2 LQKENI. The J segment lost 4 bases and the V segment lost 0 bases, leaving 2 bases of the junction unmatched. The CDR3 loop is CASSPPGQSNEKLFF. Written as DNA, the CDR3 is TGTGCCAGCTCACCACCGGGACAGAGTAATGAAAAACTGTTTTTT.

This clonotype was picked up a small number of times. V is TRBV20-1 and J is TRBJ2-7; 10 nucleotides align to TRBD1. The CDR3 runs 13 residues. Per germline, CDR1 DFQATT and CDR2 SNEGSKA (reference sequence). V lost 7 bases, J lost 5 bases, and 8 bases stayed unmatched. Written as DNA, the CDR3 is TGCAGTGTGCCGGGACAGGGGTCCCACGAGCAGTACTTC. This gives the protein CSVPGQGSHEQYF.

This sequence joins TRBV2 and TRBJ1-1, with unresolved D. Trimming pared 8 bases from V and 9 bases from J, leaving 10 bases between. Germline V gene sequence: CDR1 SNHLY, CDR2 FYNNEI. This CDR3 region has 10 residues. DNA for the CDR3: TGTGCCAGCCTCGATTTGCAAGCTTTCTTT. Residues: CASLDLQAFF.

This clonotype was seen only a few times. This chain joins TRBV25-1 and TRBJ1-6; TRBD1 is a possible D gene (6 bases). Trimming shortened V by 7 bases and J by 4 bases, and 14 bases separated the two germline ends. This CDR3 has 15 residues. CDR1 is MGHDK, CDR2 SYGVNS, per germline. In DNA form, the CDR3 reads TGTGCCAGCACCAGACAGGACCCTTATAATTCACCCCTCCACTTT. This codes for CASTRQDPYNSPLHF.

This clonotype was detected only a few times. In nucleotides, the CDR3 is TGCGCCAGCAGCCGTGTTAATGAAAAACTGTTTTTT. Translated, it gives CASSRVNEKLFF. This chain connects TRBV4-1 to TRBJ1-4; D unclear. Trimming pared 4 bases from V and 4 bases from J, leaving 4 bases between. The CDR3 runs 12 residues. Germline-derived CDR1 and CDR2 are MGHRA and YSYEKL.

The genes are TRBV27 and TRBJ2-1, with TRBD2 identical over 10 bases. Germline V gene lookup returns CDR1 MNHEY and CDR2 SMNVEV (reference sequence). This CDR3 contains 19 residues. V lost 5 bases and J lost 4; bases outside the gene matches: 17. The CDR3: CASSASGGAVGIGYNEQFF. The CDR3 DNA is TGTGCCAGCAGTGCCAGCGGGGGGGCCGTGGGAATCGGGTACAATGAGCAGTTCTTC.

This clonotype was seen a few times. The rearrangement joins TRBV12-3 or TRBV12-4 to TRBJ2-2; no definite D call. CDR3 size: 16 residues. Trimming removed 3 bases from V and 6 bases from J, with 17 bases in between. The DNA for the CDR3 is TGTGCCAGCAGTTTCATCCCAGGATTATGGGCCGGGGAGCTGTTTTTT. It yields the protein CASSFIPGLWAGELFF.

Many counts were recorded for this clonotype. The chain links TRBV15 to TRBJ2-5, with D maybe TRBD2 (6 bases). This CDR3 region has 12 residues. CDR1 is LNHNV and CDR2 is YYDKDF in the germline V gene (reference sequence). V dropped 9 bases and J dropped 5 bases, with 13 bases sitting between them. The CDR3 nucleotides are TGTGCCACTAGGAGGGGTGGGGAGACCCAGTACTTC. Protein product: CATRRGGETQYF.

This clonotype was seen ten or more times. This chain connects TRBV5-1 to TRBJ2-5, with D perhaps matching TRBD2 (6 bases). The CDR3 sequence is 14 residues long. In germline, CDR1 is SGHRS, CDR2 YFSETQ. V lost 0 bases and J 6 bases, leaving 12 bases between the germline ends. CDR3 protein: CASSLAGVRQTQYF. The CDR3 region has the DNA TGCGCCAGCAGCTTGGCGGGAGTTCGGCAGACCCAGTACTTC.

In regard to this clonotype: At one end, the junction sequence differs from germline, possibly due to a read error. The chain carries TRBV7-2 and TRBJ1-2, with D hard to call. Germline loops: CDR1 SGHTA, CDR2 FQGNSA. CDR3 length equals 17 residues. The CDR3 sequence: CASSPTPFGGGLYRYTF. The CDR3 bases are TGTGCCAGCAGCCCGACCCCATTTGGAGGAGGTCTCTATCGCTACACCTTC.

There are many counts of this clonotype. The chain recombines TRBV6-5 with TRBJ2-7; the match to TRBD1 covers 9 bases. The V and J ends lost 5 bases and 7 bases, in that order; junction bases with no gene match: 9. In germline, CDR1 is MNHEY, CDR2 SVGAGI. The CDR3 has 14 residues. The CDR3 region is CASSPGQGVGEQYV. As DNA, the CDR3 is TGTGCCAGCAGTCCGGGACAGGGAGTGGGAGAGCAGTACGTC.

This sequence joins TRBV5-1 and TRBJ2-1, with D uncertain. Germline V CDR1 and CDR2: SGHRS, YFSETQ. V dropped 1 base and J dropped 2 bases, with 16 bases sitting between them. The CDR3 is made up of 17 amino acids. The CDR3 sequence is CASSLFLGGTTYNEQFF. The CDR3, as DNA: TGCGCCAGCAGCTTGTTCCTTGGCGGCACTACCTACAATGAGCAGTTCTTC. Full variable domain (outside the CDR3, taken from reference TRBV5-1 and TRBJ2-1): KAGVTQTPRYLIKTRGQQVTLSCSPISGHRSVSWYQQTPGQGLQFLFEYFSETQRNKGNFPGRFSGRQFSNSRSEMNVSTLELGDSALYLCASSLFLGGTTYNEQFFGPGTRLTVL.